This TCR beta chain was sequenced during a study of T cells expressing NK-cell markers. There are 12 residues in the CDR3. The germline V gene encodes CDR1 SEHNR and CDR2 FQNEAQ (reference sequence). 5'RACE template switching built TCR beta cDNA with unique molecular identifiers. From its re-call of the 5' RACE reads, TCRdb lists each CDR3 protein once, without DNA. The sample is made up of 550,000 to 600,000 distinct CDR3 sequences, and the top ten hold 3% to 4.5% of it. The sequenced sample consisted of blood T cells: a sorted CD56 or NKG2C T cell subset, CD4+ or CD8+ T cells, or bulk PBMC T cells (not recorded which). The gene calls are TRBV7-9 and TRBJ2-3; there is no DNA to check the TCRdb D call of TRBD1. This TCR came from a man aged 18 to 30 in good health. This chain's CDR3 is CASTQRGLAQYF. The full variable domain, rest sourced from reference TRBV7-9 and TRBJ2-3, is DTGVSQNPRHKITKRGQNVTFRCDPISEHNRLYWYRQTLGQGPEFLTYFQNEAQLEKSRLLSDRFSAERPKGSFSTLEIQRTEQGDSAMYLCASTQRGLAQYFGPGTRLTVL.